Described below is a single T cell receptor (beta chain) sequence and its context. The antigen is unknown. This CDR3 has 13 amino acids. V lost 6 bases, J lost 8 bases, and 17 bases lay in between. From germline, CDR1 is SGHRS and CDR2 YFSETQ. All donors participated as healthy donors of bone marrow. The data were taken from a study of cytomegalovirus exposure and HLA in healthy donors. The study's findings and limits: TCR beta chain V- and J-gene trimming was linked, in a later analysis, to a missense variant in DCLRE1C. HLA allele associations emerged for roughly 16,000 TCR beta sequences in a later analysis, at 0.05 false discovery rate. With further analysis later on, most CMV-associated TCR beta chains appeared HLA-restricted.

The PCR made use of 60 Vbeta and 13 Jbeta primers. The table came from immunoSEQ multiplex PCR; TCRdb's copy has only in-frame clones and leaves some out. The table lists 120,000 to 150,000 clones, 80% to 90% of them singletons. The genes are TRBV5-1 and TRBJ1-1; D is perhaps TRBD1 (6 bases). This clonotype was obtained from a boy younger than 10 in good health and CMV-seronegative. The sequencing input was PBMCs. CDR3 sequence reads: CASTLTGTNEAFF. The CDR3 DNA is TGCGCCAGCACCCTAACCGGGACAAACGAAGCTTTCTTT. Full variable domain (outside the CDR3, taken from reference TRBV5-1 and TRBJ1-1): KAGVTQTPRYLIKTRGQQVTLSCSPISGHRSVSWYQQTPGQGLQFLFEYFSETQRNKGNFPGRFSGRQFSNSRSEMNVSTLELGDSALYLCASTLTGTNEAFFGQGTRLTVV.